The entry that follows covers one T cell receptor beta chain sequence. Only in-frame clones appear in the TCRdb table, and some are missing; sequencing was by immunoSEQ multiplex PCR. The sample yields roughly 220,000 clones, around 84% seen once. Germline loops: CDR1 SGHAT, CDR2 FQNNGV. With V trimmed by 4 bases and J by 7 bases, 10 bases remained unmatched. CDR3 length: 16 amino acids. This sample is part of a study of blood T cell repertoires in COVID-19. Study context: Samples of COVID-19 (acute and convalescent) were obtained from the United States, Italy and Spain. T cells, B-cell-depleted T cells, or PBMCs supplied cDNA or gDNA.

Input material: peripheral blood. This sequence was found in a man aged 30-40 years with active or convalescent COVID-19. The rearrangement links TRBV11-2 to TRBJ1-6, with 7 bases that match TRBD1. CDR3 nucleotides: TGTGCCAGCAGCTCCCCTTACAGGGGTCCAAATTCACCCCTCCACTTT. Translated: CASSSPYRGPNSPLHF.